This T cell receptor (beta chain) was sequenced in a study of shared clonotypes between healthy human individuals. Study-wide context: A couple of women and a few men aged 18 to 49 made up the donors. Regarding the study as a whole: As a rule, naive subsets had a larger estimated richness than memory subsets. Sampling included only blood; tissue repertoires likely differ. A reduction in generation probabilities was seen for non-shared clonotypes relative to those shared by all four donors.

Measured with immunoSEQ multiplex PCR; TCRdb has only the in-frame clones, and not every one. The sample lists 1.4 million or so clones; around 98.5% were seen once. The V gene lost 4 bases and the J gene lost 0 bases, with 14 bases spanning the gap. The CDR3 is made up of 17 amino acids. Looked up from germline, CDR1 is SGHNT and CDR2 is YYREEE (reference sequence). Worth noting for this clone: What it binds is unknown.

The sequence came from a man aged 30-40 years in good health. This sequence joins TRBV5-4 and TRBJ2-6, with unresolved D. The sample taken for sequencing was naive CD4+ T cells sorted from blood. Indicated subset: CD45RA+ positively selected. CDR3 protein: CASSPTKHYSGANVLTF. As DNA, the CDR3 is TGTGCCAGCAGCCCAACGAAACACTACTCTGGGGCCAACGTCCTGACTTTC.